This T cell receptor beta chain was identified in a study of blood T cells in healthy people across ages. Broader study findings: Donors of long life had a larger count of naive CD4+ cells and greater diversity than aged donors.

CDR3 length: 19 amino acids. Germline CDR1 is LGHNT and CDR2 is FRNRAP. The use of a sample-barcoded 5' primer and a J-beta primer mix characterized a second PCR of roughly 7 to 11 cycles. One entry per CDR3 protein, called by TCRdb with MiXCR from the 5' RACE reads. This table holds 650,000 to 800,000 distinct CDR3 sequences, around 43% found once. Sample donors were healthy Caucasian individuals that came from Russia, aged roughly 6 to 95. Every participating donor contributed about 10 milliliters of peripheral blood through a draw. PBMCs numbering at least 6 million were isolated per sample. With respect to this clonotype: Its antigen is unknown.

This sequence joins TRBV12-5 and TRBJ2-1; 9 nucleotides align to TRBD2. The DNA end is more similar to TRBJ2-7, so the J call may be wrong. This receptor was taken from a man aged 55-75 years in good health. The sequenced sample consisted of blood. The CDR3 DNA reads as TGTGCTAGTGGTTTGGTACTGGCGGGGGGGCCTCTTCGTTACAATGAGCAGTACTTC. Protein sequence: CASGLVLAGGPLRYNEQYF.